This T cell receptor beta chain was captured in a study of blood T cell repertoires in COVID-19. Study-wide context: The analysed material was cDNA or gDNA that came from T cells, B-cell-depleted T cells, or PBMCs.

How the authors handled the data: How many nucleated cells were present was estimated from reference gene primer amplification. Clones were sequenced by immunoSEQ multiplex PCR, and TCRdb holds only the in-frame ones, with some missing. Clone size and the V and J calls come from that table; the DNA yielded D and trimming. The data hold around 250,000 clones, with approximately 79% observed a single time. V was shortened by 6 bases and J by 6 bases, with 12 bases between the two germline ends. The CDR3 totals 12 residues. Germline CDR1 MNHEY, CDR2 SMNVEV (reference sequence). Self-reported history from a screening survey and questionnaire set each donor's cohort.

Source material: PBMCs or T cells enriched from blood (not recorded which). V is TRBV27 and J is TRBJ2-7; maybe TRBD2 (6 bases). The receptor's source is a man in his thirties or forties with acute COVID-19. The CDR3 region is CASRGVGGEQYV. The CDR3 DNA reads TGTGCCAGCAGGGGAGTGGGGGGCGAGCAGTACGTC.